This entry lists 6 T cell receptor beta chains sequenced from one sample in a study of CD8+CD57+ T cells in acquired aplastic anemia. The use of genomic DNA as template underpinned the TCR beta VDJ and CDR3 profiling. Using its own MiXCR run on the reads, TCRdb lists one record per CDR3 protein. This sample yields 40,000 to 45,000 distinct CDR3 sequences, of which 65% to 70% are seen a single time; less than 25% belongs to the top ten. Sequencing input: sorted CD4+, CD8+, or CD8+CD57+ T cells (not recorded which) from PBMCs. These TCRs come from a human donor in good health, serving as a control.

The chain uses TRBV15 and TRBJ2-5; unclear D gene. V was shortened by 1 base and J by 1 base, with 7 bases between the two germline ends. The V gene's germline CDR1 is LNHNV and CDR2 YYDKDF (reference sequence). The CDR3 has 14 amino acids. CDR3 residues: CATSRVGSQETQYF. For the CDR3, the DNA is TGTGCCACCAGCAGAGTTGGGTCCCAAGAGACCCAGTACTTC.

The J gene is TRBJ2-2, the V gene TRBV10-1, with unresolved D. Germline V lookup: CDR1 WNHNN, CDR2 SYGVQD (reference sequence). Between the trimmed V and J ends, which lost 6 bases and 1 base, there was a span of 9 bases. The CDR3 runs to 14 residues. CDR3 protein: CASRQLLNTGELFF. The CDR3 nucleotides are TGCGCCAGCAGACAACTTTTGAACACCGGGGAGCTGTTTTTT.

The rearrangement uses TRBV2 and TRBJ1-5; tentatively, D is TRBD1 (6 bases). CDR1 is SNHLY and CDR2 is FYNNEI in the germline V gene. This CDR3 spans 14 amino acids. V shed 2 bases and J shed 3 bases, with 8 bases lying between them. CDR3 DNA: TGTGCCAGCAGTGAAAGGACAGACAATCAGCCCCAGCATTTT. Its translation is CASSERTDNQPQHF.

This clonotype was observed a single time. The rearrangement joins TRBV4-1 to TRBJ2-7; D gene ambiguous. Germline V gene sequence: CDR1 MGHRA, CDR2 YSYEKL. Trimming removed 2 bases at V and 5 bases at J, with 16 bases between. The CDR3 covers 15 residues. The CDR3 loop is CASSQFPGNRDEQYF. For the CDR3, the DNA is TGCGCCAGCAGCCAATTTCCGGGCAATAGGGACGAGCAGTACTTC.

The chain's CDR3 is CASSTTGTDTQYF. The CDR3 nucleotides read TGTGCCAGTAGTACTACAGGGACAGATACGCAGTATTTT. The rearrangement uses TRBV19 and TRBJ2-3, with D maybe TRBD1 (6 bases). The CDR3 is 13 residues long. With 4 bases removed from V and 3 bases from J, the gap between germline ends came to 8 bases. Germline V gene sequence: CDR1 LNHDA, CDR2 SQIVND (reference sequence).

In its sample, this clonotype ranks as medium-sized. This chain uses TRBV9 with TRBJ2-2, with D maybe TRBD1 (6 bases). The V gene's germline CDR1 is SGDLS and CDR2 YYNGEE. The CDR3 length is 14 residues. The ends were cut back, 0 bases at V and 7 bases at J, with 10 bases in the middle. The CDR3 protein is CASSVAYRDGELFF. Here the CDR3 DNA reads TGTGCCAGCAGCGTAGCCTACAGGGACGGGGAGCTGTTTTTT.